This T cell receptor beta chain stems from a study of radiotherapy plus CTLA-4 blockade in lung cancer. Germline V lookup: CDR1 SGHDT, CDR2 YYEEEE. The V gene lost 4 bases and the J gene lost 1 base, with 9 bases spanning the gap. The CDR3 is 14 amino acids. Repertoires were generated with immunoSEQ multiplex PCR, while TCRdb's copy carries only in-frame clones and drops some. Here the sample spans 55,000 to 70,000 clones, 70% to 80% being singletons. The receptor comes from a human donor with non-small cell lung cancer who had a complete response to radiotherapy plus ipilimumab. The chain has TRBV5-6 and TRBJ1-3; D unclear. The sequencing used peripheral blood, collected from a patient treated with radiotherapy plus ipilimumab. The DNA of the CDR3 is TGTGCCAGCAGCAACATTCTTTCTGGAAACACCATATATTTT. Its translation: CASSNILSGNTIYF.